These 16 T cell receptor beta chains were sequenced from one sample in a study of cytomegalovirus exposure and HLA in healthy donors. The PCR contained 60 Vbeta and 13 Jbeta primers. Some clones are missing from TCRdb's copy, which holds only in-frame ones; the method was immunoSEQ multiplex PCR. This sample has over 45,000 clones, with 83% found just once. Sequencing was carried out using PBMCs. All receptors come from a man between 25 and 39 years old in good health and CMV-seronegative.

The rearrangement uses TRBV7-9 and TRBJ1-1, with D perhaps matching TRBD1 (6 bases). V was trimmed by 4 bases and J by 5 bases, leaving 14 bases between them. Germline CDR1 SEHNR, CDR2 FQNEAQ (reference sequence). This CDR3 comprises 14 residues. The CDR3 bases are TGTGCCAGCAGCTCAGGACAGCATTGGACTGAAGCTTTCTTT. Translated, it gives CASSSGQHWTEAFF. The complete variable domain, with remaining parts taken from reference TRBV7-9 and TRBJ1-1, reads DTGVSQNPRHKITKRGQNVTFRCDPISEHNRLYWYRQTLGQGPEFLTYFQNEAQLEKSRLLSDRFSAERPKGSFSTLEIQRTEQGDSAMYLCASSSGQHWTEAFFGQGTRLTVV.

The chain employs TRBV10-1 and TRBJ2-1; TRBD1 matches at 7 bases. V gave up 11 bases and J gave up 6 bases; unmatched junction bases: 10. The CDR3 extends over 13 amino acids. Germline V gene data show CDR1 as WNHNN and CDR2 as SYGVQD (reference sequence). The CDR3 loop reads CASQGSGGNEQFF. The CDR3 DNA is TGCGCCTCCCAAGGGTCAGGGGGCAATGAGCAGTTCTTC.

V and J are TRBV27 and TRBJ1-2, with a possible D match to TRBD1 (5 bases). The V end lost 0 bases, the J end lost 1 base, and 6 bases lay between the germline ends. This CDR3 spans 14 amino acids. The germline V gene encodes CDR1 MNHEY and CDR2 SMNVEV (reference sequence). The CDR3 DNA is TGTGCCAGCAGTTTATCCGACAGTAACTATGGCTACACCTTC. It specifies CASSLSDSNYGYTF.

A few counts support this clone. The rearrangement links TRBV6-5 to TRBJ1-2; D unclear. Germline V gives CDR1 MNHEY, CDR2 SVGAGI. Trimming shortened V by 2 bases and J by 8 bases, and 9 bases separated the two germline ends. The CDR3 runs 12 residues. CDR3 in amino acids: CASSYGGSGYTF. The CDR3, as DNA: TGTGCCAGCAGTTACGGAGGGAGCGGCTACACCTTC.

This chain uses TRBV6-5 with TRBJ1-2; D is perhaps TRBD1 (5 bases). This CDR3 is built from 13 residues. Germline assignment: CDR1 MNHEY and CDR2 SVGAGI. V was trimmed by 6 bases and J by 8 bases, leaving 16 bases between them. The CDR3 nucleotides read TGTGCCAGCAGCTTCATCCAGGGCCACGGCTACACCTTC. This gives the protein CASSFIQGHGYTF.

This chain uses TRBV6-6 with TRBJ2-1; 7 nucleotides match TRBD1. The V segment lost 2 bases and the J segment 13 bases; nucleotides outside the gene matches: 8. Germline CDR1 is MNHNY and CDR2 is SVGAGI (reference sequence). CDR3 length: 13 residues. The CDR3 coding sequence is TGTGCCAGCAGTTACGCCTCCGGGACAGTCCAGTTCTTC. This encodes CASSYASGTVQFF.

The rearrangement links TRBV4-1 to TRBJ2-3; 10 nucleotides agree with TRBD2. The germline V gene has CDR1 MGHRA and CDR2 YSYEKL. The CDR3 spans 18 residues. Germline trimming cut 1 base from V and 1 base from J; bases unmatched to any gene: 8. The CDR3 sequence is CASSQVDLAGAGTDTQYF. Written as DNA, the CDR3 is TGCGCCAGCAGCCAAGTGGACCTAGCGGGGGCTGGCACAGATACGCAGTATTTT.

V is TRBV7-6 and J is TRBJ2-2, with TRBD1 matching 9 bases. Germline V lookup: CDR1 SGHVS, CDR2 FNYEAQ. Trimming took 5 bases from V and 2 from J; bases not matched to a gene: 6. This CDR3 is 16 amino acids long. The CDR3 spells CASSPRTGANTGELFF. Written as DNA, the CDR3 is TGTGCCAGCAGCCCAAGGACAGGGGCAAACACCGGGGAGCTGTTTTTT.

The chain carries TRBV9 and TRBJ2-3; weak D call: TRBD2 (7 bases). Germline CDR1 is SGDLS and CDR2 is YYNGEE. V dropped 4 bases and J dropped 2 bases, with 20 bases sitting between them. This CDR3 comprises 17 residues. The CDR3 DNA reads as TGTGCCAGCAGCCCCCGGGGGGCTAGCGGTGTCACAGATACGCAGTATTTT. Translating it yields CASSPRGASGVTDTQYF.

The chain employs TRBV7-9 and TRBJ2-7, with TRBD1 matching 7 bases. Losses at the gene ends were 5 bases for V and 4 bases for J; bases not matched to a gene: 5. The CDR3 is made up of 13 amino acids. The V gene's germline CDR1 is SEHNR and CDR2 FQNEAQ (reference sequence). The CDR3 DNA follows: TGTGCCAGCAGCCCACCACAGGGGTACGAGCAGTACTTC. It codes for CASSPPQGYEQYF.

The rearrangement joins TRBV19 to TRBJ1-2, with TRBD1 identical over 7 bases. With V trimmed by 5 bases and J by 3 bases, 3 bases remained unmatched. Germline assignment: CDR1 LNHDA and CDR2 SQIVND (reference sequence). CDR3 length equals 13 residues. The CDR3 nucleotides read TGTGCCAGTAGTGTCACAGGGGACTATGGCTACACCTTC. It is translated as CASSVTGDYGYTF.

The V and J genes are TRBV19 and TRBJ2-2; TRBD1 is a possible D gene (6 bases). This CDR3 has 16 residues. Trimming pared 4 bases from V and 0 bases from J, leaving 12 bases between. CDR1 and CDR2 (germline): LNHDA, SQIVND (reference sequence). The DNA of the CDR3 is TGTGCCAGTAGTAGCCCCGGGACAACGAACACCGGGGAGCTGTTTTTT. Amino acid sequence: CASSSPGTTNTGELFF.

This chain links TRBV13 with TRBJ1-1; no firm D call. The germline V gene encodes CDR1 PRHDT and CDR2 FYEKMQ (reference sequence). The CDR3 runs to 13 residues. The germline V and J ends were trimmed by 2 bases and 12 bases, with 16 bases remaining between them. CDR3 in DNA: TGTGCCAGCAGCTTAATGGCAGATTTCTCTCCTTTCTTT. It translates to CASSLMADFSPFF.

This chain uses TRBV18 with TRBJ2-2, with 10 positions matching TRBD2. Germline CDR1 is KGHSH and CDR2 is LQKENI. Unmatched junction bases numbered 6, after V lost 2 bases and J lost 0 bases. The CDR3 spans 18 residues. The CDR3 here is CASSPFNSGRSNTGELFF. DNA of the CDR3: TGTGCCAGCTCACCATTCAATAGCGGGAGGTCGAACACCGGGGAGCTGTTTTTT.

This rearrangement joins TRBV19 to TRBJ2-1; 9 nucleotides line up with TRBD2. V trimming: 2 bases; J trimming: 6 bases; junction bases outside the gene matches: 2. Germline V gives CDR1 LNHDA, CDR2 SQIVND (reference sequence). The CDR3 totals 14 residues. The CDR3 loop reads CASSILAGFNEQFF. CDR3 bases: TGTGCCAGTAGTATACTAGCGGGATTCAATGAGCAGTTCTTC.

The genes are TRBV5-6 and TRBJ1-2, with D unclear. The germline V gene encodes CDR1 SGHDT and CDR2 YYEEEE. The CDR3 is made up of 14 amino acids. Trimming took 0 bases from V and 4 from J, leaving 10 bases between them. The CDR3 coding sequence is TGTGCCAGCAGCTTGGAAACCTGGAGCTATGGCTACACCTTC. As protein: CASSLETWSYGYTF.